These 9 T cell receptor beta chains share one sample of origin, sequenced in a study of blood T cell repertoires in COVID-19. Sequencing used immunoSEQ multiplex PCR; TCRdb keeps in-frame clones, though not all of them. The profile shows about 52,000 clones, over 75% of them singletons. The sample consisted of peripheral blood. These receptors came from an older man with acute or convalescent COVID-19.

The chain uses TRBV28 and TRBJ1-4; D not certain. V was pared by 3 bases and J by 3 bases, with 14 bases between. The germline CDR1 and CDR2 sequences are MDHEN and SYDVKM. The CDR3 length is 16 residues. The CDR3 nucleotides read TGTGCCAGCAGTTTGATCGGAGGGTCTCCTAATGAAAAACTGTTTTTT. Translation gives CASSLIGGSPNEKLFF.

In the case of this clone: Other DNA sequences in this sample translate to the same CDR3. The chain employs TRBV2 and TRBJ1-2; tentative D call: TRBD1 (5 bases). The V end was cut by 5 bases, the J end by 8 bases, with 18 bases between. This CDR3 contains 14 residues. Germline CDR1 SNHLY, CDR2 FYNNEI. CDR3 bases: TGTGCCAGCAGTCCCAGGGAGGGGAGGAGAGGCTACACCTTC. As protein: CASSPREGRRGYTF.

The rearrangement links TRBV12-3 or TRBV12-4 to TRBJ1-5; maybe TRBD1 (5 bases). The V and J ends lost 9 bases and 11 bases respectively, with 17 bases between them. This CDR3 has 12 residues. CDR3 sequence (DNA): TGTGCCAGTTCCCCGACAGTCCAAGCCCAGCATTTT. The encoded protein is CASSPTVQAQHF.

Judged by abundance, this clone is medium-sized. V usage is TRBV14 and J usage is TRBJ2-7; D is ambiguous. V was clipped by 1 base and J by 2 bases, with 9 bases between them. This CDR3 spans 14 amino acids. Germline CDR1 is SGHDN and CDR2 is FVKESK. CDR3 sequence: CASSQVLFAYEQYF. CDR3 nucleotide sequence: TGTGCCAGCAGCCAAGTTTTGTTCGCCTACGAGCAGTACTTC.

The chain recombines TRBV4-1 with TRBJ2-5; D perhaps matches TRBD2 (6 bases). The germline gives CDR1 MGHRA, CDR2 YSYEKL. CDR3 length: 16 residues. V was trimmed by 0 bases and J by 7 bases, leaving 18 bases between them. The CDR3: CASSQDRDLGLGTQYF. In DNA, the CDR3 is TGCGCCAGCAGCCAAGACAGGGACTTAGGTCTGGGGACCCAGTACTTC.

CDR3 bases: TGTGCCAGCAGCTTGCGAGTCAACTCCTACGAGCAGTACTTC. Its protein product is CASSLRVNSYEQYF. This chain links TRBV7-2 with TRBJ2-7; D is unclear. V was trimmed by 3 bases and J by 0 bases, leaving 9 bases between them. The germline CDR1 and CDR2 sequences are SGHTA and FQGNSA. There are 14 residues in the CDR3.

The chain links TRBV7-2 to TRBJ2-1, with 8 nucleotides matching TRBD2. This CDR3 spans 15 amino acids. Germline trimming cut 4 bases from V and 5 bases from J; bases unmatched to any gene: 7. Germline V CDR1 and CDR2: SGHTA, FQGNSA. CDR3 region: CASSSPGLANNEQFF. DNA of the CDR3: TGTGCCAGCAGCTCGCCTGGACTAGCCAACAATGAGCAGTTCTTC. Supplemented by reference TRBV7-2 and TRBJ2-1, the full variable domain reads GAGVSQSPSNKVTEKGKDVELRCDPISGHTALYWYRQSLGQGLEFLIYFQGNSAPDKSGLPSDRFSAERTGGSVSTLTIQRTQQEDSAVYLCASSSPGLANNEQFFGPGTRLTVL.

This clone has only a few counts. The V call is TRBV18, the J call TRBJ1-1; D call uncertain. With 3 bases removed from V and 1 base from J, the gap between germline ends came to 9 bases. CDR3 length equals 14 residues. Germline CDR1 reads KGHSH; CDR2 reads LQKENI. DNA of the CDR3: TGTGCCAGCTCACCGGCGGCGGGGAACACTGAAGCTTTCTTT. It translates to CASSPAAGNTEAFF.

The chain links TRBV13 to TRBJ2-7, with a weak D call TRBD1 (5 bases). In germline, CDR1 is PRHDT, CDR2 FYEKMQ (reference sequence). CDR3 length: 14 residues. V lost 5 bases, J lost 5 bases, and 16 bases lay in between. CDR3 nucleotides: TGTGCCAGCAGCCCACGGACAATCCCCCACGAGCAGTACTTC. Its protein is CASSPRTIPHEQYF. Full variable domain (remainder filled in from reference TRBV13 and TRBJ2-7): AAGVIQSPRHLIKEKRETATLKCYPIPRHDTVYWYQQGPGQDPQFLISFYEKMQSDKGSIPDRFSAQQFSDYHSELNMSSLELGDSALYFCASSPRTIPHEQYFGPGTRLTVT.